This entry lists 27 T cell receptor beta chains sequenced from one sample in a study of post-analysis software for immune sequencing data. Antigens of these TCRs are unknown. Carried by the TCR beta cDNA libraries were unique molecular identifiers. One entry per CDR3 protein, called by TCRdb with MiXCR from the PCR reads. The sample includes approximately 250,000 distinct CDR3 sequences, 30% to 45% of them seen just once. Study-wide findings and caveats: Higher frequency in patients than in controls was seen for 5 or 6 TRBV segments, with TRBV5-6, TRBV5-1 and TRBV20-1 among them.

Source material: blood. Every receptor here comes from a girl aged 5 to 17 with multiple sclerosis.

This chain links TRBV20-1 with TRBJ2-7; D not certain. This CDR3 comprises 11 residues. The V gene lost 4 bases and the J gene lost 4 bases, with 8 bases spanning the gap. In germline, CDR1 is DFQATT, CDR2 SNEGSKA (reference sequence). The CDR3 DNA follows: TGCAGTGCTATGGAGATTTACGAGCAGTACTTC. Translated: CSAMEIYEQYF.

This rearrangement joins TRBV20-1 to TRBJ2-7, with a weak D call TRBD1 (6 bases). This CDR3 has 12 residues. Trimming removed 4 bases at V and 3 bases at J, with 10 bases between. Germline values: CDR1 DFQATT, CDR2 SNEGSKA (reference sequence). The CDR3 protein is CSAMGRGYEQYF. CDR3 in DNA: TGCAGTGCTATGGGCAGGGGCTACGAGCAGTACTTC.

This clonotype was recorded at least ten times. The genes are TRBV20-1 and TRBJ2-5; 7 bases agree with TRBD2. The V gene's germline CDR1 is DFQATT and CDR2 SNEGSKA (reference sequence). CDR3 length: 17 residues. V lost 1 base to trimming and J lost 1 base; unmatched junction nucleotides: 12. The CDR3 is CSARVTSDPRGQETQYF. The DNA of the CDR3 is TGCAGTGCTAGAGTCACTAGCGATCCGAGGGGCCAAGAGACCCAGTACTTC.

The sample holds many counts of this clonotype. The J gene is TRBJ2-1, the V gene TRBV2; the D gene is possibly TRBD2 (5 bases). Germline CDR1 reads SNHLY; CDR2 reads FYNNEI. Deletions cut 6 bases from V and 1 base from J, with 13 bases between. The CDR3 has 15 amino acids. CDR3 sequence: CASRPPSRSYNEQFF. The CDR3 bases are TGTGCCAGCAGGCCCCCTAGCAGGTCCTACAATGAGCAGTTCTTC. The whole variable domain, filled in from reference TRBV2 and TRBJ2-1, reads EPEVTQTPSHQVTQMGQEVILRCVPISNHLYFYWYRQILGQKVEFLVSFYNNEISEKSEIFDDQFSVERPDGSNFTLKIRSTKLEDSAMYFCASRPPSRSYNEQFFGPGTRLTVL.

This clonotype showed up just a few times. The rearrangement links TRBV6-5 to TRBJ1-6; no clear D. The CDR3 spans 14 residues. V lost 6 bases to trimming and J lost 11 bases, with 17 bases between them. CDR1 MNHEY and CDR2 SVGAGI come from the germline V gene. In nucleotides, the CDR3 is TGTGCCAGCAGGGCGGATCCGGGTAGGGCACCCCTCCACTTT. It is translated as CASRADPGRAPLHF.

J is TRBJ2-5 and V is TRBV5-1; D unresolved. The closer fit of TRBJ2-7 to the DNA end suggests the J call may be wrong. The CDR3 is 12 residues long. In germline, CDR1 is SGHRS, CDR2 YFSETQ. The CDR3 DNA reads TGCGCCAGCAGCTTCGGTAAGGACGAGCAGTACTTC. This encodes CASSFGKDEQYF.

The chain combines TRBV5-1 with TRBJ2-1; 10 nucleotides match TRBD2. Trimming removed 2 bases from V and 9 bases from J; junction bases left unmatched: 11. CDR3 length: 16 residues. The germline V gene has CDR1 SGHRS and CDR2 YFSETQ. The CDR3 sequence: CASSFVLAGAVREQFF. The CDR3 coding sequence is TGCGCCAGCAGCTTCGTCCTAGCGGGAGCCGTCCGTGAGCAGTTCTTC.

The chain employs TRBV19 and TRBJ2-2, with D unclear. There are 13 residues in the CDR3. CDR1 LNHDA and CDR2 SQIVND come from the germline V gene (reference sequence). Trimming stripped 4 bases from V and 1 base from J, with 4 bases between. CDR3 nucleotides: TGTGCCAGTAGTAATCTGAACACCGGGGAGCTGTTTTTT. Amino acids: CASSNLNTGELFF.

This clonotype has more than one count but fewer than ten. The rearrangement joins TRBV7-9 to TRBJ2-3; D might be TRBD1 (5 bases). The CDR3 has 15 amino acids. The V end lost 1 base, the J end lost 0 bases, and 8 bases lay between the germline ends. CDR1 is SEHNR and CDR2 is FQNEAQ in the germline V gene (reference sequence). The CDR3 DNA reads TGTGCCAGCAGCTTAGAGGGGAAGAGCACAGATACGCAGTATTTT. Protein sequence: CASSLEGKSTDTQYF.

This clonotype has at least ten counts. This chain connects TRBV29-1 to TRBJ1-2; 7 bases match TRBD1. This CDR3 has 13 residues. V shed 0 bases and J 8 bases; nucleotides not matched to a gene: 6. Looked up from germline, CDR1 is SQVTM and CDR2 is ANQGSEA. CDR3 bases: TGCAGCGTTGAAGAGACAGGGTTAGGGGGCTACACCTTC. Its translation is CSVEETGLGGYTF.

Comment on this clonotype: A much larger clone lies one base from this, so it may be a read error. The V and J genes are TRBV5-1 and TRBJ2-3; D gene ambiguous. V was clipped by 4 bases and J by 0 bases, with 24 bases between them. The CDR3 contains 19 residues. The V gene's germline CDR1 is SGHRS and CDR2 YFSETQ. CDR3 coding DNA: TGCGCCAGCAGCCCGAGACTCAATCCCGCAGGTACTAGCACAGATACGCAGTATTTT. Translated: CASSPRLNPAGTSTDTQYF.

In this sample, this clonotype turned up many times. The chain couples TRBV20-1 to TRBJ1-1, with 9 bases fitting TRBD1. The CDR3 covers 13 residues. CDR1 and CDR2 from the germline V gene are DFQATT and SNEGSKA (reference sequence). Trimming cost V 1 base and J 11 bases; bases outside gene matches: 8. The CDR3 nucleotides are TGCAGTGCTAGAGTCAACAGGGGGCAGGATGCTTTCTTT. Translating it yields CSARVNRGQDAFF.

V is TRBV28 and J is TRBJ2-7, with D perhaps assigned TRBD1 or TRBD2 (5 bases each). Between the trimmed V and J ends, which lost 8 bases and 0 bases, there was a span of 11 bases. Germline CDR1 is MDHEN and CDR2 is SYDVKM. The CDR3 spans 13 residues. The CDR3 DNA reads as TGTGCCAGCGGGACGGGGCCCTCCTACGAGCAGTACTTC. This codes for CASGTGPSYEQYF.

This clonotype appeared many times. The chain recombines TRBV7-9 with TRBJ2-3, with TRBD2 identical over 8 bases. The germline V gene has CDR1 SEHNR and CDR2 FQNEAQ (reference sequence). With V trimmed by 3 bases and J by 4 bases, 0 bases remained unmatched. This CDR3 has 13 residues. CDR3 residues: CASSFGGADTQYF. CDR3 in DNA: TGTGCCAGCAGCTTCGGGGGGGCAGATACGCAGTATTTT.

V usage is TRBV10-3 and J usage is TRBJ2-7, with TRBD2 matching over 13 bases. CDR1 and CDR2 from the germline V gene are ENHRY and SYGVKD. The J segment lost 2 bases and the V segment lost 0 bases, leaving 7 bases of the junction unmatched. The CDR3 spans 18 residues. The CDR3 DNA follows: TGTGCCATCAGTGAGTCGGACGGAGGGACTAGCGGGACCTACGAGCAGTACTTC. Its translation is CAISESDGGTSGTYEQYF.

This clonotype was recorded many times. The chain carries TRBV3-1 and TRBJ2-2; 9 bases are a match to TRBD1. The CDR3 length is 17 residues. Germline-derived CDR1 and CDR2 are LGHDT and YNNKEL (reference sequence). The trim removed 4 bases at V and 1 base at J, leaving 7 bases unmatched. CDR3 DNA: TGTGCCAGCAGCCCTAACAGGGGGCAAGTGAACACCGGGGAGCTGTTTTTT. It yields the protein CASSPNRGQVNTGELFF.

This sequence joins TRBV28 and TRBJ2-1, with D perhaps matching TRBD2 (5 bases). The CDR3 is 11 residues long. The V gene's germline CDR1 is MDHEN and CDR2 SYDVKM. V was clipped by 2 bases and J by 13 bases, with 9 bases between them. CDR3 amino acids: CASSLRETQFF. The CDR3 DNA follows: TGTGCCAGCAGTTTAAGGGAGACCCAGTTCTTC.

This clonotype came up many times. The chain joins TRBV20-1 to TRBJ1-1; TRBD1 might be the D (6 bases). CDR1 is DFQATT, CDR2 SNEGSKA, per germline (reference sequence). Between the trimmed V and J ends, which lost 6 bases and 2 bases, there was a span of 13 bases. CDR3 length equals 13 residues. Written as DNA, the CDR3 is TGCAGTGCGGAACAGGGTACCAACACTGAAGCTTTCTTT. This gives the protein CSAEQGTNTEAFF.

The chain employs TRBV20-1 and TRBJ2-1; 10 nucleotides align to TRBD2. The germline V gene has CDR1 DFQATT and CDR2 SNEGSKA (reference sequence). Unmatched junction bases numbered 4, after V lost 6 bases and J lost 8 bases. The CDR3 loop spans 12 amino acids. CDR3 coding DNA: TGCAGTGCCGTCGGACTAGCGGATGAGCAGTTCTTC. It encodes CSAVGLADEQFF.

This chain joins TRBV3-1 and TRBJ1-5, with a weak D call TRBD1 (5 bases). The V and J ends lost 4 bases and 4 bases respectively, with 11 bases between them. The germline CDR1 and CDR2 sequences are LGHDT and YNNKEL (reference sequence). CDR3 length equals 14 residues. The chain's CDR3 is CASSPLGRNQPQHF. In nucleotides, the CDR3 is TGTGCCAGCAGCCCGCTGGGACGAAATCAGCCCCAGCATTTT.

This clonotype was observed a handful of times. A much larger clonotype is one base distant, so this may be a read error. The chain carries TRBV29-1 and TRBJ2-1, with 9 bases fitting TRBD1. Per the germline V gene, CDR1 is SQVTM and CDR2 is ANQGSEA. The CDR3 spans 19 residues. The CDR3 sequence is CSVELLGTGLQLNGDEQLF. CDR3 coding DNA: TGCAGCGTTGAATTATTAGGGACAGGGTTACAACTAAACGGGGATGAGCAGTTATTC.

This chain links TRBV30 with TRBJ2-7; D unclear. Germline CDR1 reads GTSNPN; CDR2 reads SVGIG (reference sequence). This CDR3 contains 12 residues. Trimming stripped 0 bases from V and 1 base from J, with 4 bases between. CDR3 amino acids: CAWSVVSYEQYF. DNA of the CDR3: TGTGCCTGGAGTGTGGTTTCCTACGAGCAGTACTTC.

Of note for this clonotype: One end of the junction varies from germline; a read error may be responsible. The rearrangement uses TRBV12-3 or TRBV12-4 and TRBJ1-4; D remains unclear. The CDR3 has 17 amino acids. This CDR3 is CASSSPPIGSTNEKRFF. DNA for the CDR3: TGTGCCAGCAGTTCCCCCCCGATAGGTTCAACTAATGAAAAACGGTTTTTT.

This clonotype turned up a few times. Since a much larger clone is just one base distant, this may be a read error. The chain joins TRBV5-1 to TRBJ2-1, with 16 bases aligning to TRBD2. CDR3 length: 17 amino acids. V was clipped by 0 bases and J by 12 bases; unmatched bases: 9. The V gene's germline CDR1 is SGHRS and CDR2 YFSETQ. CDR3 protein: CASSLVPGLAGGPGQFF. The CDR3 DNA is TGCGCCAGCAGCTTGGTACCGGGACTAGCGGGAGGGCCTGGGCAGTTCTTC.

A few counts support this clonotype. CDR3 nucleotide sequence: TGTGCCAGCAGTTACACCTCAGAAGCTTTCTTT. The encoded protein is CASSYTSEAFF. V and J are TRBV6-6 and TRBJ1-1; D is undetermined. Germline loops: CDR1 MNHNY, CDR2 SVGAGI (reference sequence). The V end lost 2 bases, the J end lost 8 bases, and 6 bases lay between the germline ends. The CDR3 loop spans 11 amino acids.

About this clonotype itself: One base away lies a much larger clone, so this may be a sequencing read error. The chain carries TRBV24-1 and TRBJ2-5; TRBD2 matches 7 bases. The CDR3 sequence is 13 residues long. V lost 3 bases to trimming and J lost 11 bases; unmatched junction nucleotides: 8. CDR1 KGHDR and CDR2 SFDVKD come from the germline V gene. The CDR3 sequence is CATSDPTSYEQYF. The CDR3 DNA sequence: TGTGCCACCAGTGATCCGACTAGCTATGAGCAGTACTTC.

About this clonotype itself: A much larger clone lies a single base off, so this may be a read error. CDR3: CATSGKAGADNEQFF. DNA of the CDR3: TGTGCCACCAGTGGTAAAGCGGGGGCCGACAATGAGCAGTTCTTC. The chain has TRBV24-1 and TRBJ2-1; 8 bases line up with TRBD2. The CDR3 is 15 residues long. Per the germline V gene, CDR1 is KGHDR and CDR2 is SFDVKD. Unmatched junction bases numbered 7, after V lost 5 bases and J lost 5 bases.